The present T cell receptor beta chain was sequenced within a study of response to subunit inactivated influenza vaccine (dated by TCRdb to 2016 to 2019). Background for the entire study: To follow how T cells responded to a trivalent subunit inactivated influenza vaccine, the researchers relied on deep quantitative profiling of the T cell receptor repertoire. Overall study results and their limits: The authors suggested that each seasonal influenza vaccination may recruit only a limited number of new T cells.

This clonotype appeared many times. Its target antigen remains unknown. Base qualities were left out, and no much larger clone turns up one base away. Library generation was performed with RT-PCR. TCRdb lists the instrument as Illumina HiSeq 2500. TCRdb redid the processing of the public reads, applying fastp at Q25 and MiXCR, and retained in-frame beta chains. Each entry is one CDR3 protein sequence, shown with its most common DNA and genes. The sample includes hundreds of thousands of distinct CDR3 sequences, with about 15% observed a single time. 7.5% to 8% of the sample rests with the top ten. The junction shows trimming of 2 bases on V and 6 bases on J, plus 7 bases between the germline ends. The CDR3 numbers 13 residues from cysteine through phenylalanine. Of the read, only the CDR3 DNA is kept; its 39 bases are in frame from base 1.

Sequenced material: PBMCs from blood, taken 14 to 15 days before vaccination. The source is a man aged 45-60 years who received an inactivated influenza vaccine. Donor details come from another sample of the same person, matched by shared clones. The chain is made from TRBV12-3 or TRBV12-4 and TRBJ2-2, with a tentative D gene TRBD2 over 5 matching bases. The CDR3 corresponds to CASSLLAPGELFF. The DNA reads TGTGCCAGCAGTTTACTAGCCCCCGGGGAGCTGTTTTTT.